A single TCR beta chain is shown here with its context. Germline V gene lookup returns CDR1 MGHRA and CDR2 YSYEKL. The CDR3 consists of 15 residues. V shed 4 bases and J 3 bases; nucleotides not matched to a gene: 5. This sample was taken from a study of blood T cell repertoires in COVID-19. Study-level information: The origin of the acute and convalescent COVID-19 samples was the United States, Italy and Spain. The cDNA or gDNA used as material had been derived from T cells, B-cell-depleted T cells, or PBMCs.

Per the original data handling: Researchers report that nucleated cell counts were estimated from reference gene primer amplification. Produced via immunoSEQ multiplex PCR; TCRdb's table is partial and in-frame only. D and trimming were read from the DNA, whereas the V and J calls and clone size are those reported in that table. The sample has 150,000 to 180,000 clones, roughly 83% seen once. This TCR was sampled from a woman aged 55-75 years with acute or convalescent COVID-19. Material: peripheral blood. This sequence joins TRBV4-1 and TRBJ1-2; 10 bases align to TRBD1. The CDR3 here is CASSPTGGQDYGYTF. CDR3 DNA sequence: TGCGCCAGCAGCCCGACAGGGGGCCAGGACTATGGCTACACCTTC.